A single sample gave rise to the 28 T cell receptor beta chains below, sequenced in a study of blood T cell repertoires in COVID-19. The table came from immunoSEQ multiplex PCR; TCRdb's copy has only in-frame clones and leaves some out. The repertoire includes more than 300,000 clones, roughly 86% of them detected once, and more than 9% sits in the top ten. Sequenced material: PBMCs or T cells enriched from blood (not recorded which). These receptors were obtained from a woman between 25 and 40 years old who had recovered from COVID-19.

J is TRBJ1-4 and V is TRBV18, with 8 nucleotides matching TRBD1. Germline V CDR1 and CDR2: KGHSH, LQKENI. J was trimmed by 8 bases and V by 3 bases; bases with no gene match: 8. The CDR3 consists of 15 residues. DNA for the CDR3: TGTGCCAGCTCACCGCCGGACAGGGTCAAAGAAAAACTGTTTTTT. As protein: CASSPPDRVKEKLFF.

This rearrangement joins TRBV27 to TRBJ2-2, with TRBD1 identical over 8 bases. J lost 3 bases, V lost 6 bases, and 18 bases had no gene match. CDR3 size: 19 residues. In germline, CDR1 is MNHEY, CDR2 SMNVEV (reference sequence). The CDR3 sequence is CASRPNFFQGAIDTGELFF. The CDR3 region has the DNA TGTGCCAGCAGGCCGAACTTCTTTCAGGGGGCAATTGACACCGGGGAGCTGTTTTTT.

The rearrangement uses TRBV28 and TRBJ2-7; TRBD1 matches 8 bases. Trimming removed 6 bases from V and 5 bases from J; junction bases left unmatched: 6. CDR3 size: 13 residues. Germline values: CDR1 MDHEN, CDR2 SYDVKM. CDR3 region: CASRLDRGHEQYF. Written as DNA, the CDR3 is TGTGCCAGCAGGCTCGACAGGGGCCACGAGCAGTACTTC.

The chain carries TRBV5-6 and TRBJ2-7, with TRBD1 matching 10 bases. Germline CDR1 reads SGHDT; CDR2 reads YYEEEE. This CDR3 spans 16 amino acids. The ends lost 4 bases at V and 5 bases at J; junction bases unmatched: 12. DNA for the CDR3: TGTGCCAGCAGCACGGGACAGGGGACGATAGTGAACGAGCAGTACTTC. It translates to CASSTGQGTIVNEQYF.

This clone was found a few times. The CDR3 is CASSSPDRGIEPQHF. The CDR3 bases are TGTGCCAGCAGTTCCCCGGACAGGGGAATCGAGCCCCAGCATTTT. The chain employs TRBV28 and TRBJ1-5, with TRBD1 matching over 9 bases. V shed 4 bases and J 8 bases; nucleotides not matched to a gene: 9. This CDR3 comprises 15 residues. Germline CDR1 MDHEN, CDR2 SYDVKM.

This sequence joins TRBV6-2 or TRBV6-3 and TRBJ2-1, with D perhaps TRBD2 (6 bases). Trimming took off 5 bases at V and 7 bases at J, with 21 bases between the two ends. Germline V gives CDR1 MNHEY, CDR2 SVGEGT. This CDR3 comprises 16 residues. As DNA, the CDR3 is TGTGCCAGCAGTCGTCAGACTAGTCTGAGGTGGAATGAGCAGTTCTTC. This gives the protein CASSRQTSLRWNEQFF.

The V and J genes are TRBV5-1 and TRBJ2-3, with D possibly TRBD1 on 5 matching bases. The germline V and J ends were trimmed by 4 bases and 3 bases, with 9 bases remaining between them. Germline V CDR1 and CDR2: SGHRS, YFSETQ. There are 13 residues in the CDR3. The CDR3 region has the DNA TGCGCCAGCAGCGGGGCGGATACAGATACGCAGTATTTT. Protein product: CASSGADTDTQYF.

CDR3 nucleotides: TGTGCCAGCAGTCTACAGGGGAGTGAGAGCACAGATACGCAGTATTTT. Translation gives CASSLQGSESTDTQYF. The gene calls are TRBV7-3 and TRBJ2-3; 7 bases fit TRBD1. CDR1 and CDR2 (germline): SGHTA, FQGTGA. Losses at the gene ends were 6 bases for V and 0 bases for J; bases not matched to a gene: 9. The length of the CDR3 is 16 residues.

V is TRBV29-1 and J is TRBJ2-7, with 7 bases that match TRBD1. Germline values: CDR1 SQVTM, CDR2 ANQGSEA. V lost 5 bases to trimming and J lost 5 bases; unmatched junction nucleotides: 9. The CDR3 sequence is 13 residues long. The CDR3 here is CSVSQGDRNEQYF. For the CDR3, the DNA is TGCAGCGTTAGTCAGGGGGATCGTAACGAGCAGTACTTC.

This clone is a singleton in its sample. This CDR3 reads CASSQVSGDGATNEKLFF. The CDR3 DNA follows: TGTGCCAGCAGCCAAGTATCAGGGGATGGTGCAACTAATGAAAAACTGTTTTTT. The chain combines TRBV3-1 (or the pseudogene TRBV3-2) with TRBJ1-4, with D perhaps TRBD1 (6 bases). The CDR3 runs 18 residues. Looked up from germline, CDR1 is LGHDT and CDR2 is YNNKEL (reference sequence). V shed 1 base and J shed 0 bases, with 15 bases lying between them.

This rearrangement joins TRBV5-1 to TRBJ2-2; D is unresolved. CDR1 and CDR2 (germline): SGHRS, YFSETQ. The V end was cut by 6 bases, the J end by 0 bases, with 9 bases between. The CDR3 length is 14 residues. The CDR3 loop is CASTGGANTGELFF. The CDR3 DNA sequence: TGCGCCAGCACGGGTGGAGCGAACACCGGGGAGCTGTTTTTT.

The chain carries TRBV15 and TRBJ2-1, with no clear D. This CDR3 spans 13 amino acids. Looked up from germline, CDR1 is LNHNV and CDR2 is YYDKDF (reference sequence). The V gene lost 1 base and the J gene lost 7 bases, with 8 bases spanning the gap. CDR3 residues: CATSRAFENEQFF. For the CDR3, the DNA is TGTGCCACCAGCAGAGCGTTCGAGAATGAGCAGTTCTTC.

V and J are TRBV11-3 and TRBJ2-1, with 10 bases lining up with TRBD2. V shed 5 bases, J shed 7 bases, and the junction held 8 bases outside the gene matches. Germline V CDR1 and CDR2: SGHNT, YENEEA. The CDR3 runs 15 residues. CDR3 DNA sequence: TGTGCCAGCAGCCCTATAGCGGGAGGTTTGAATGAGCAGTTCTTC. It codes for CASSPIAGGLNEQFF. Together with reference TRBV11-3 and TRBJ2-1, the CDR3 gives the full variable domain: EAGVVQSPRYKIIEKKQPVAFWCNPISGHNTLYWYLQNLGQGPELLIRYENEEAVDDSQLPKDRFSAERLKGVDSTLKIQPAELGDSAVYLCASSPIAGGLNEQFFGPGTRLTVL.

The chain recombines TRBV7-9 with TRBJ2-7, with D perhaps matching TRBD1 (5 bases). The CDR3 is 13 residues long. CDR1 is SEHNR and CDR2 is FQNEAQ in the germline V gene (reference sequence). V was shortened by 4 bases and J by 6 bases, with 13 bases between the two germline ends. The CDR3 protein is CASSSSGRGEQYF. The CDR3 DNA is TGTGCCAGCAGCTCCAGTGGAAGGGGCGAGCAGTACTTC.

The CDR3 nucleotides are TGTGCCAGCAGCTATCAGGGGAGCGCTAATGAAAAACTGTTTTTT. Residues: CASSYQGSANEKLFF. The V call is TRBV5-4, the J call TRBJ1-4, with D possibly matching TRBD1 (6 bases). V lost 3 bases, J lost 3 bases, and 12 bases lay in between. The CDR3 extends over 15 amino acids. The germline V gene has CDR1 SGHNT and CDR2 YYREEE (reference sequence). The full variable domain, with the rest looked up from reference TRBV5-4 and TRBJ1-4, is ETGVTQSPTHLIKTRGQQVTLRCSSQSGHNTVSWYQQALGQGPQFIFQYYREEENGRGNFPPRFSGLQFPNYSSELNVNALELDDSALYLCASSYQGSANEKLFFGSGTQLSVL.

V and J are TRBV19 and TRBJ1-1, with D unresolved. This CDR3 has 13 amino acids. Germline V CDR1 and CDR2: LNHDA, SQIVND (reference sequence). Trimming removed 7 bases at V and 1 base at J, with 10 bases between. The CDR3 loop reads CASNPRRNTEAFF. Here the CDR3 DNA reads TGTGCCAGTAATCCCAGGCGGAACACTGAAGCTTTCTTT.

This clone has just one count. The chain employs TRBV10-2 and TRBJ2-3; 9 nucleotides agree with TRBD2. The ends lost 6 bases at V and 0 bases at J; junction bases unmatched: 7. The CDR3 has 16 amino acids. Per the germline V gene, CDR1 is WSHSY and CDR2 is SAAADI. The CDR3 bases are TGCGCCAGCAGCCGCAGACTAGCGGCTAGCACAGATACGCAGTATTTT. Translating it yields CASSRRLAASTDTQYF.

V usage is TRBV10-2 and J usage is TRBJ2-7, with 8 nucleotides matching TRBD2. J was trimmed by 6 bases and V by 5 bases; bases with no gene match: 0. The CDR3 has 11 residues. The germline V gene has CDR1 WSHSY and CDR2 SAAADI. CDR3 in amino acids: CASSRGGEQYF. CDR3 DNA sequence: TGCGCCAGCAGTCGGGGGGGCGAGCAGTACTTC.

This clone has a handful of counts. This chain joins TRBV19 and TRBJ1-3; possible D gene TRBD1, 6 bases. Trimming took off 6 bases at V and 0 bases at J, with 12 bases between the two ends. CDR3 length equals 15 residues. Germline V gene lookup returns CDR1 LNHDA and CDR2 SQIVND (reference sequence). CDR3 sequence (DNA): TGTGCCAGTAGCCGGGGACACTTCTCTGGAAACACCATATATTTT. Its translation: CASSRGHFSGNTIYF.

The count of this clone is one. The chain joins TRBV19 to TRBJ2-3; TRBD2 aligns across 9 bases. Germline assignment: CDR1 LNHDA and CDR2 SQIVND (reference sequence). This CDR3 has 15 amino acids. Unmatched junction bases numbered 6, after V lost 6 bases and J lost 2 bases. DNA of the CDR3: TGTGCCAGTAGGGATCTAGCGGGATCCACAGATACGCAGTATTTT. Translation: CASRDLAGSTDTQYF.

This chain joins TRBV30 and TRBJ1-1; 10 bases line up with TRBD1. The CDR3 is 20 residues long. The germline gives CDR1 GTSNPN, CDR2 SVGIG (reference sequence). The V segment lost 7 bases and the J segment 1 base; nucleotides outside the gene matches: 24. CDR3 sequence: CASRPGTGVYKPAGNTEAFF. The CDR3, as DNA: TGTGCCTCCCGACCCGGGACAGGGGTCTACAAACCGGCCGGGAACACTGAAGCTTTCTTT.

The chain is built from TRBV28 and TRBJ1-6, with a weak D call TRBD1 (5 bases). Germline V gene data show CDR1 as MDHEN and CDR2 as SYDVKM. V was trimmed by 4 bases and J by 10 bases, leaving 20 bases between them. The length of the CDR3 is 16 residues. CDR3 residues: CASSSLWDRGKSPLHF. The CDR3 DNA sequence: TGTGCCAGCAGTTCACTGTGGGATAGGGGTAAATCACCCCTCCACTTT.

The V and J genes are TRBV6-1 and TRBJ1-2; D uncertain. The germline CDR1 and CDR2 sequences are MNHNS and SASEGT. The CDR3 contains 12 residues. V was shortened by 0 bases and J by 8 bases, with 7 bases between the two germline ends. The CDR3 DNA is TGTGCCAGCAGTGAAGCGAGGTTAGGCTACACCTTC. Protein product: CASSEARLGYTF.

J is TRBJ2-5 and V is TRBV27, with D possibly matching TRBD2 (6 bases). CDR1 and CDR2 from the germline V gene are MNHEY and SMNVEV (reference sequence). CDR3 length: 14 amino acids. V was shortened by 1 base and J by 4 bases, with 10 bases between the two germline ends. This CDR3 reads CASSLFGGGETQYF. CDR3 bases: TGTGCCAGCAGTTTATTCGGGGGAGGAGAGACCCAGTACTTC.

V gene TRBV29-1 combines with J gene TRBJ2-1; tentatively, D is TRBD1 (6 bases). V lost 7 bases to trimming and J lost 7 bases, with 11 bases between them. Germline V gene sequence: CDR1 SQVTM, CDR2 ANQGSEA. The CDR3 extends over 11 amino acids. The CDR3 here is CSGTQGNEQFF. In DNA, the CDR3 is TGCAGCGGGACACAGGGAAATGAGCAGTTCTTC.

V usage is TRBV12-2 and J usage is TRBJ2-5; the table's D call TRBD2 went unverified against the DNA. TRBV12-2 is a known pseudogene. CDR3 length equals 18 residues. CDR3 loop: CASRPLGPRGRAPETQYF. The CDR3 DNA reads as TGTGCAAGTCGCCCCTTAGGTCCTCGCGGGAGGGCCCCAGAGACCCAGTACTTC.

The chain has TRBV6-1 and TRBJ2-2, with 7 positions matching TRBD1. V was pared by 2 bases and J by 6 bases, with 6 bases of the junction left unmatched. CDR3 length equals 15 residues. CDR1 is MNHNS, CDR2 SASEGT, per germline. The CDR3 sequence: CASSEIWTGAGELFF. The CDR3 DNA follows: TGTGCCAGCAGTGAAATTTGGACAGGCGCCGGGGAGCTGTTTTTT.

The V gene is TRBV28, the J gene TRBJ2-2; 9 bases are shared with TRBD2. The CDR3 covers 20 residues. The germline gives CDR1 MDHEN, CDR2 SYDVKM. The J segment lost 2 bases and the V segment lost 4 bases, leaving 17 bases of the junction unmatched. CDR3 sequence reads: CASSSNRPLVAGENTGELFF. The DNA for the CDR3 is TGTGCCAGCAGTTCCAACCGCCCCTTAGTAGCGGGGGAAAACACCGGGGAGCTGTTTTTT.